This entry lists 3 T cell receptor beta chains sequenced from one sample in a study of blood T cell repertoires in COVID-19. The method was immunoSEQ multiplex PCR; TCRdb's version includes in-frame clones alone and lacks a portion of them. The sample records 150,000 to 200,000 clones, 80% to 90% being singletons. Sample: peripheral blood. These receptors were obtained from a middle-aged man with acute or convalescent COVID-19.

The gene calls are TRBV7-2 and TRBJ1-2; D possibly corresponds to TRBD1 (6 bases). V lost 2 bases and J lost 7, with 11 bases in between. The V gene's germline CDR1 is SGHTA and CDR2 FQGNSA. CDR3 length equals 13 residues. CDR3: CASSLRGGLGYTF. The DNA of the CDR3 is TGTGCCAGCAGCTTAAGGGGGGGTCTTGGCTACACCTTC.

This clone was seen repeatedly, ten times or more. The chain couples TRBV6-2 or TRBV6-3 to TRBJ2-7; 11 bases are a match to TRBD2. V shed 5 bases and J 2 bases; nucleotides not matched to a gene: 5. The CDR3 extends over 15 amino acids. Germline lookup yields CDR1 MNHEY and CDR2 SVGEGT. The CDR3 is CASSRELAGAYEQYF. In DNA form, the CDR3 reads TGTGCCAGCAGTAGAGAACTAGCGGGGGCCTACGAGCAGTACTTC.

The chain employs TRBV11-2 and TRBJ1-2; 7 bases agree with TRBD1. This CDR3 region has 15 residues. Per the germline V gene, CDR1 is SGHAT and CDR2 is FQNNGV. The V segment lost 1 base and the J segment 6 bases; nucleotides outside the gene matches: 8. The chain's CDR3 is CASSLGSNRGDGYTF. CDR3 in DNA: TGTGCCAGCAGCTTAGGGTCTAACAGGGGTGATGGCTACACCTTC.